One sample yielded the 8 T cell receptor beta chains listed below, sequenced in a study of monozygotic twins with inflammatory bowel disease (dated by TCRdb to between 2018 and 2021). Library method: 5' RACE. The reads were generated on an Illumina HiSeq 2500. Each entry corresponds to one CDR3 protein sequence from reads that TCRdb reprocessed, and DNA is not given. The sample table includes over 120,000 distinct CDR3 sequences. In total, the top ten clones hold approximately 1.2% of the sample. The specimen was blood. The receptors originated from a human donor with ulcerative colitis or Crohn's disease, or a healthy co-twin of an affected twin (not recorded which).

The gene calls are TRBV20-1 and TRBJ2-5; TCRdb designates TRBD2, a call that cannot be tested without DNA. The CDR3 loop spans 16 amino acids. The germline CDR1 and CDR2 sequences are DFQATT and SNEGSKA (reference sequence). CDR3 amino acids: CSARRWTSGYQETQYF.

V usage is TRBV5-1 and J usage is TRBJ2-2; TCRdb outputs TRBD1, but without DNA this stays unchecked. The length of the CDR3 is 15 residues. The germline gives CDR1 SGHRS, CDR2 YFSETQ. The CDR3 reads CASYSGTGVTGELFF.

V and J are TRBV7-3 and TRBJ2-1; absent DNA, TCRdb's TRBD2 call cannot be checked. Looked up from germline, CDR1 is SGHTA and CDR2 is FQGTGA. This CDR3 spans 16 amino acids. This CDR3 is CASSFLLADVYNEQFF.

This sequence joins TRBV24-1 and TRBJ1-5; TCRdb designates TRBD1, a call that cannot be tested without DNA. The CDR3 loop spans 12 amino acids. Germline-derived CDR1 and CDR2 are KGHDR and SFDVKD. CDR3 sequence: CAISTGNQPQHF.

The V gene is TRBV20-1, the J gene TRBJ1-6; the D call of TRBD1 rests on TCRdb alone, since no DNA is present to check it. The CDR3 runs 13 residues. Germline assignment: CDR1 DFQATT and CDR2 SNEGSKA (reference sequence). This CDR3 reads CSAKGARNSPLHF.

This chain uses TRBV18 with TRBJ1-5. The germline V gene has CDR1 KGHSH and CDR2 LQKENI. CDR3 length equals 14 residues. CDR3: CASSPSVGVGPQHF.

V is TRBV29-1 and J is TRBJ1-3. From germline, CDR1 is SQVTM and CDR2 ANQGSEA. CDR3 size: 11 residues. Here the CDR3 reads CSVDEGNTIYF.

CDR3 amino acids: CSVRGRVREQYF. V and J are TRBV20-1 and TRBJ2-7; TCRdb lists TRBD2, though no DNA is available to test this call. Germline V gene sequence: CDR1 DFQATT, CDR2 SNEGSKA (reference sequence). CDR3 length: 12 residues.